This T cell receptor beta chain was obtained from a study of T cell responses to AZD1222 COVID-19 vaccine. Study-level points and caveats: Females outnumbered males among donors, who were mostly white British; clonal diversity was possibly underestimated. Vaccine-associated CD4 TCRs ranged over spike, dominating at 160-218 and 743-854. Seropositive at baseline were only six AZD1222 recipients.

Profiled with immunoSEQ multiplex PCR; TCRdb holds only in-frame clones, not every one. The table records roughly 67,000 clones, 89% of them present only once. As concerns this clone: The antigen is not known.

CDR1 KGHSH and CDR2 LQKENI come from the germline V gene. With V trimmed by 5 bases and J by 9 bases, 11 bases remained unmatched. This CDR3 spans 16 amino acids. The TCR originated in an adult who received the AZD1222 COVID-19 vaccine. The chain combines TRBV18 with TRBJ2-1, with 12 bases aligning to TRBD2. The sample consisted of peripheral blood, taken 28 days after the second AZD1222 dose. The CDR3 DNA sequence: TGTGCCAGCTCAGCTCGACTAGCGGGAGCGGAGGGTGAGCAGTTCTTC. Translating gives CASSARLAGAEGEQFF.